The 29 T cell receptor delta chains in this list originate from one sample, sequenced in a study of gamma-delta chains in newborns, infants, children. TCRdb re-called the reads using CATT. Of over 4,500 delta-chain clones in the sample, 3.9% are singletons; the top ten hold 7.8%. The sequenced material came from blood. These TCRs come from a child who was a newborn, infant or young child, either healthy, febrile or measles-vaccinated (not recorded which).

This clone was detected a few times. A read error likely explains why the TCRdb protein, taken from a much larger clone, differs from this DNA's translation at residue 6; the protein shown is translated from the DNA. The genes are TRDV2 and TRDJ3; 7 bases are a match to TRDD3. CDR3 length: 16 amino acids. CDR1 is GEAIGNYY and CDR2 is EKD in the germline V gene. Trimming cost V 1 base and J 7 bases; bases outside gene matches: 6. In DNA form, the CDR3 reads TGTGCCTGTGACACAGTGGATACGCGAGACACCCGACAGATGTTTTTC. Translating it yields CACDTVDTRDTRQMFF.

Concerning this clone itself: This likely came from a read error, as a far larger clone is one base away. The same CDR3 also results from other DNA sequences found in this sample. CDR3 DNA: TGTGCTCTTGGGGAACATTGGCCTTCCCCGGTACTGGGGGATACCCCGACGGCACAACTCTTCTTT. As protein: CALGEHWPSPVLGDTPTAQLFF. V gene TRDV1 combines with J gene TRDJ2, with 12 positions matching TRDD3. V lost 1 base, J lost 8 bases, and 23 bases stayed unmatched. This CDR3 is built from 22 residues. Germline assignment: CDR1 TSWWSYY and CDR2 QGS.

This clone has a handful of counts. TCRdb shows a much larger clone's protein in place of this DNA's translation, and the two differ at residue 8, likely through a read error; the protein shown is translated from the DNA. This chain links TRDV2 with TRDJ1; 7 bases align to TRDD3. This CDR3 spans 19 amino acids. Germline CDR1 reads GEAIGNYY; CDR2 reads EKD. V lost 7 bases and J lost 3; bases outside the gene matches: 25. The CDR3: CACGGFPHYWGPGSDKLIF. In nucleotides, the CDR3 is TGTGCCTGCGGGGGCTTTCCCCATTACTGGGGACCTGGATCCGATAAACTCATCTTT.

As for this clone: A far larger clone is one nucleotide away, so this likely arose from a read error. Within the sample, other DNA sequences also encode this same CDR3. The chain recombines TRDV2 with TRDJ3, with TRDD3 matching 9 bases. Germline V CDR1 and CDR2: GEAIGNYY, EKD. The ends lost 3 bases at V and 1 base at J; junction bases unmatched: 12. This CDR3 has 20 residues. CDR3 amino acids: CACDLTGGRNGSWDTRQMFF. CDR3 nucleotides: TGTGCCTGTGACCTCACTGGGGGAAGAAATGGTTCCTGGGACACCCGACAGATGTTTTTC.

In regard to this clone: This DNA's translation and the protein TCRdb lists, from a much larger clone, do not match at residue 4, likely due to a read error; the protein shown is translated from the DNA. This chain connects TRDV2 to TRDJ2, with 9 nucleotides matching TRDD3. Per germline, CDR1 GEAIGNYY and CDR2 EKD. The CDR3 runs 17 residues. The CDR3 DNA is TGTGCCTGTTACACCCCCCTACTGGGGGATTTGACAGCACAACTCTTCTTT. This encodes CACYTPLLGDLTAQLFF.

This clone showed up just a few times. One base away lies a much larger clone, so this may be a sequencing read error. The genes are TRDV1 and TRDJ1; 10 bases are a match to TRDD3. The ends lost 0 bases at V and 2 bases at J; junction bases unmatched: 21. The germline gives CDR1 TSWWSYY, CDR2 QGS. The CDR3 sequence is 22 residues long. The CDR3 region is CALGELVLRGDTKLSWTDKLIF. The CDR3 DNA sequence: TGTGCTCTTGGGGAACTCGTGCTACGGGGGGATACGAAATTAAGTTGGACCGATAAACTCATCTTT.

This clone is labeled medium-sized. Distinct nucleotide sequences in the sample also encode this CDR3. V gene TRDV1 combines with J gene TRDJ1; 8 bases match TRDD3. The V gene end was trimmed by 1 base and the J gene end by 3 bases; junction bases not matched to a gene: 7. This CDR3 is 16 amino acids long. Germline V gene lookup returns CDR1 TSWWSYY and CDR2 QGS. CDR3 DNA: TGTGCTCTTGGGGAACCAGGGGATACTCCCGCCGATAAACTCATCTTT. This codes for CALGEPGDTPADKLIF.

As concerns this clone: TCRdb records a much larger clone's protein for this DNA, with a difference at residue 5 that likely arises from a read error; the protein given is the translation of the DNA. The chain combines TRDV2 with TRDJ3, with 8 bases aligning to TRDD3. After removal of 2 bases from V and 0 bases from J, the junction contained 5 bases not matched to a gene. This CDR3 comprises 18 residues. Germline V gene data show CDR1 as GEAIGNYY and CDR2 as EKD. In DNA form, the CDR3 reads TGTGCCTGTGACAAATGGGGGATGAGCTCCTGGGACACCCGACAGATGTTTTTC. Encoded protein: CACDKWGMSSWDTRQMFF.

A few counts support this clone. The V and J genes are TRDV2 and TRDJ3; 8 bases line up with TRDD3. Unmatched junction bases numbered 14, after V lost 5 bases and J lost 0 bases. The CDR3 spans 20 residues. Germline V gene sequence: CDR1 GEAIGNYY, CDR2 EKD. The CDR3 sequence: CACGLAGGRNGSWDTRQMFF. The CDR3 DNA reads TGTGCCTGTGGCCTCGCTGGGGGAAGAAATGGCTCCTGGGACACCCGACAGATGTTTTTC.

This clone was detected only a few times. A much larger clone sits a single nucleotide away, making a read error possible. At the DNA level, this CDR3 is encoded by other sequences in the same sample as well. The chain couples TRDV1 to TRDJ1; weak D call: TRDD3 (6 bases). This CDR3 region has 23 residues. V lost 3 bases and J 0 bases, leaving 35 bases between the germline ends. CDR1 and CDR2 (germline): TSWWSYY, QGS. DNA of the CDR3: TGTGCTCTTGGGGAGGCTAACCTAATCCCCCTACTGGGAGTCCCCCGGTACACCGATAAACTCATCTTT. Its translation is CALGEANLIPLLGVPRYTDKLIF.

In the case of this clone: A much larger clone differs from this one at a single base, so this may be a read error. In the same sample, other DNA sequences code for this CDR3. The V and J genes are TRDV1 and TRDJ2; 7 nucleotides line up with TRDD2. The CDR3 has 17 amino acids. Germline V gene lookup returns CDR1 TSWWSYY and CDR2 QGS. The DNA for the CDR3 is TGTGCCCTTGGGAAGGGTTTCCTACGCCTTTTGACAGCACAACTCTTCTTT. Amino acid sequence: CALGKGFLRLLTAQLFF.

This clone was detected only a few times. The translation of this DNA and the TCRdb protein of a much larger clone differ at residue 18, probably owing to a read error; the protein shown here is translated from the DNA. The rearrangement joins TRDV2 to TRDJ3; 11 bases match TRDD3. The V gene's germline CDR1 is GEAIGNYY and CDR2 EKD. The CDR3 has 20 residues. The chain's CDR3 is CACDALLGDRSSWDTRQIFF. The CDR3 coding sequence is TGTGCCTGTGACGCCTTACTGGGGGATAGAAGCTCCTGGGACACCCGACAGATTTTTTTC.

This clone was picked up a small number of times. A read error likely explains why the TCRdb protein, taken from a much larger clone, differs from this DNA's translation at residue 3; the protein shown is translated from the DNA. The chain has TRDV1 and TRDJ1, with a weak D call TRDD3 (6 bases). There are 16 residues in the CDR3. Germline CDR1 TSWWSYY, CDR2 QGS. CDR3 protein: CAPGEPLRTGPDKLIF. The CDR3 DNA sequence: TGTGCTCCTGGGGAACCCCTTCGTACTGGGCCCGATAAACTCATCTTT.

Concerning this clone itself: With a far larger clone one base away, a read error is the likely cause. The identical CDR3 is also encoded by other nucleotide sequences in the sample. This chain joins TRDV1 and TRDJ2; 9 bases match TRDD2. V lost 4 bases and J lost 7; bases outside the gene matches: 16. CDR1 and CDR2 (germline): TSWWSYY, QGS. The CDR3 spans 18 residues. CDR3 sequence reads: CALGAPFLRDTGGAQLFF. The CDR3 nucleotides read TGTGCTCTTGGGGCTCCCTTCCTACGGGACACGGGGGGAGCACAACTCTTCTTT.

This clone showed up just a few times. A much larger clone sits a single nucleotide away, making a read error possible. Distinct nucleotide sequences in the sample also encode this CDR3. J is TRDJ2 and V is TRDV1, with D possibly matching TRDD3 (5 bases). There are 20 residues in the CDR3. Germline loops: CDR1 TSWWSYY, CDR2 QGS. CDR3 residues: CALGELRRGPGRYRRAQLFF. The CDR3 DNA reads as TGTGCCCTTGGGGAACTTCGAAGGGGACCGGGAAGGTACCGTAGAGCACAACTCTTCTTT.

As concerns this clone: The mismatch at residue 11 between this DNA's translation and the TCRdb protein of a much larger clone likely reflects a read error; the protein shown is translated from the DNA. This sample also contains other DNA sequences that code for the same CDR3. The rearrangement links TRDV1 to TRDJ2, with D possibly TRDD2 on 6 matching bases. The CDR3 sequence is 19 residues long. Germline V gene lookup returns CDR1 TSWWSYY and CDR2 QGS. CDR3 bases: TGTGCTCTTGGGGTCCGGGGCCGATTCCTAGAGGGATTGACAGCACAACTCTTCTTC. Amino acids: CALGVRGRFLEGLTAQLFF.

Concerning this clone itself: A read error likely explains why the TCRdb protein, taken from a much larger clone, differs from this DNA's translation at residue 16; the protein shown is translated from the DNA. The chain couples TRDV1 to TRDJ1; 7 bases agree with TRDD3. CDR1 and CDR2 (germline): TSWWSYY, QGS. The CDR3 is 18 residues long. CDR3 bases: TGTGCTCTTGGGGAGCTACGAGGGATACCCCCAATCAGAGATAAACCCATCTTT. Translation: CALGELRGIPPIRDKPIF.

This clone was detected only a few times. A much more abundant neighbour one base away suggests this may be a read error. The chain joins TRDV3 to TRDJ2, with TRDD2 identical over 9 bases. The V gene end was trimmed by 5 bases and the J gene end by 4 bases; junction bases not matched to a gene: 20. CDR3 length: 18 residues. From germline, CDR1 is TVYSNPD and CDR2 GDNSRS (reference sequence). This CDR3 is CAPRGLPTGTWGTAQLFF. The CDR3, as DNA: TGTGCCCCCCGAGGCCTTCCTACGGGGACTTGGGGGACAGCACAACTCTTCTTT.

This chain joins TRDV2 and TRDJ1; TRDD3 matches 8 bases. From germline, CDR1 is GEAIGNYY and CDR2 EKD. The CDR3 is made up of 19 amino acids. The ends lost 2 bases at V and 0 bases at J; junction bases unmatched: 16. CDR3 sequence reads: CACDKVLGASDLYTDKLIF. The CDR3 DNA sequence: TGTGCCTGTGACAAAGTACTGGGGGCGTCTGACCTCTACACCGATAAACTCATCTTT.

On this clone itself: A far larger clone is a single base away, which makes a read error likely. Other nucleotide sequences in the sample specify the same CDR3. The V and J genes are TRDV2 and TRDJ2; TRDD3 aligns across 13 bases. The germline V gene encodes CDR1 GEAIGNYY and CDR2 EKD. The CDR3 is 16 amino acids. The CDR3 sequence: CACDVLGDTRTAQLFF. The CDR3 coding sequence is TGTGCCTGTGACGTACTGGGGGATACGCGGACAGCACAGCTCTTCTTT.

By sample share, this clone is medium-sized. Within the sample, other DNA sequences also encode this same CDR3. The chain carries TRDV1 and TRDJ1; D ambiguous. The CDR3 consists of 14 residues. Germline V gene sequence: CDR1 TSWWSYY, CDR2 QGS. The germline V and J ends were trimmed by 2 bases and 1 base, with 8 bases remaining between them. Here the CDR3 reads CALGETTLTDKLIF. The CDR3 DNA reads TGTGCTCTTGGGGAAACCACCCTCACCGATAAACTCATCTTT.

This clone was observed a few times. A far larger clone is off by one base, so a read error is likely. The chain recombines TRDV1 with TRDJ3, with D perhaps matching TRDD3 (6 bases). The CDR3 has 21 amino acids. V lost 0 bases to trimming and J lost 5 bases, with 23 bases between them. Germline V CDR1 and CDR2: TSWWSYY, QGS. CDR3 bases: TGTGCTCTTGGGGAACTCTCACCGTTACTGTGGGATATCGGGGACACCCGACAGATGTTTTTC. As protein: CALGELSPLLWDIGDTRQMFF.

With regard to this clone: This likely traces to a read error, being one base from a far larger clone. At the DNA level, this CDR3 is encoded by other sequences in the same sample as well. This rearrangement joins TRDV1 to TRDJ1; D is perhaps TRDD2 or TRDD3 (5 bases each). CDR3 length: 25 amino acids. Per germline, CDR1 TSWWSYY and CDR2 QGS. The CDR3 DNA reads as TGTGCCCTTGGGGAACTATTGGGGCCTCCTTGGTCCTGGACCCCTACTCGGGCTTACACCGATAAACTCATCTTT. It is translated as CALGELLGPPWSWTPTRAYTDKLIF.

A word on this clone: The junction departs from germline at one end; a sequencing error may be responsible. The chain carries TRDV1 and TRDJ1, with D unclear. Per the germline V gene, CDR1 is TSWWSYY and CDR2 is QGS. The CDR3 has 17 residues. CDR3 loop: CALGEIDRGLNTDELIF. In DNA form, the CDR3 reads TGTGCTCTTGGGGAAATCGACCGGGGCCTAAACACCGATGAACTCATCTTT.

About this clone itself: TCRdb's listed protein matches a much larger clone and diverges from this DNA's translation at residue 16, likely through a read error; the protein shown comes from the DNA. The chain joins TRDV1 to TRDJ1; the match to TRDD2 covers 9 bases. CDR3 length: 17 residues. Per germline, CDR1 TSWWSYY and CDR2 QGS. The CDR3 is CALGRWPSYEGPDKLTF. In DNA, the CDR3 is TGTGCTCTTGGGAGATGGCCTTCCTACGAAGGGCCCGATAAACTCACCTTT.

With respect to this clone: The protein held in TCRdb is that of a much larger clone and does not match this DNA's translation at residue 3, likely because of a read error; the protein shown is translated from the DNA. This chain joins TRDV2 and TRDJ2; 8 bases are shared with TRDD3. The CDR3 totals 15 residues. Germline lookup yields CDR1 GEAIGNYY and CDR2 EKD. CDR3 DNA sequence: TGTGCCCGTGACTGGGGGCTGGGGGGGACAGCACAACTCTTCTTT. It specifies CARDWGLGGTAQLFF.

This clone came up a few times. TCRdb's listed protein matches a much larger clone and diverges from this DNA's translation at residue 14, likely through a read error; the protein shown comes from the DNA. The chain is built from TRDV2 and TRDJ3, with TRDD3 identical over 12 bases. Germline-derived CDR1 and CDR2 are GEAIGNYY and EKD. The CDR3 is made up of 17 amino acids. DNA of the CDR3: TGTGCCTGTGACAGTACTGGGGGATACTGGGACACCCGACGGATGTTTTTC. Amino acid sequence: CACDSTGGYWDTRRMFF.

This clone was counted a few times. The protein here is the DNA translation, as the TCRdb protein differs from it at residue 6. The rearrangement joins TRDV1 to TRDJ1; TRDD3 agrees at 10 bases. The CDR3 runs 19 residues. CDR1 and CDR2 from the germline V gene are TSWWSYY and QGS. CDR3 nucleotides: TGTGCTCTTGGGGAACTCCGAATGGGGGATACAAAGTACACCGATAAACTCATCTTC. This translates into CALGELRMGDTKYTDKLIF.

This clone was counted only a few times. This probably arose from a read error, given a far larger clone one base away. This specimen includes other DNA sequences encoding the same CDR3. The rearrangement uses TRDV1 and TRDJ1; D not resolved. CDR3 length: 12 residues. The V gene lost 3 bases and the J gene lost 9 bases, with 11 bases spanning the gap. Germline CDR1 reads TSWWSYY; CDR2 reads QGS. The CDR3 protein is CALGELQDQLIF. CDR3 coding DNA: TGTGCTCTTGGGGAGCTTCAGGACCAACTCATCTTT.